The rows below give T cell receptor beta chains drawn from one sample of a study of neoadjuvant nivolumab and ipilimumab in lung cancer. Only in-frame clones appear in the TCRdb table, and some are missing; sequencing was by immunoSEQ multiplex PCR. The profile shows 6,500 to 8,500 clones, approximately 89% of them singletons. The specimen was tumor tissue, collected after neoadjuvant nivolumab, alone or with ipilimumab, at or shortly before surgery. All receptors come from an adult with non-small cell lung cancer. Both conserved end residues are trimmed from each CDR3. Each record gives: clone size, V gene, CDR3 protein. Expanded clones get a size class; other rows say once, few or many, or leave the size out.

clone size: NA; V gene: TRBV9; CDR3 protein: ASSVGTGFGYGYT
clone size: NA; V gene: TRBV7-7; CDR3 protein: ASTPLGVYEQY
clone size: few; V gene: TRBV7-2; CDR3 protein: ASSLGGLTSDTQY
clone size: NA; V gene: TRBV5-1; CDR3 protein: ASSLFGSYEQY
clone size: NA; V gene: TRBV6-5; CDR3 protein: ASSRTATNTGELF
clone size: NA; V gene: TRBV5-1; CDR3 protein: ASSWRGQGGVLRGYT
clone size: NA; V gene: TRBV2; CDR3 protein: ASYANTEAF
clone size: NA; V gene: TRBV6-1; CDR3 protein: ASTIRGVGTQY
clone size: NA; V gene: TRBV10-3; CDR3 protein: AISPTDRKEAGELF
clone size: once; V gene: TRBV6-6; CDR3 protein: ASRHGQGSEAF
clone size: NA; V gene: TRBV30; CDR3 protein: AWSVFFQGFSTNEKLF
clone size: few; V gene: TRBV19; CDR3 protein: ASSIAGLTIYEQY
clone size: NA; V gene: TRBV15; CDR3 protein: ATSTELGLGRADTQY
clone size: NA; V gene: TRBV30; CDR3 protein: AWDSRGYGYT
clone size: NA; V gene: TRBV28; CDR3 protein: ASRGQGRGEQY
clone size: NA; V gene: TRBV18; CDR3 protein: ASSPGSTEAF
clone size: NA; V gene: TRBV11-2; CDR3 protein: ASSQTQGPSYEQY
clone size: NA; V gene: TRBV6-5; CDR3 protein: ASSPQY
clone size: NA; V gene: TRBV19; CDR3 protein: ASKRGTGDYQPQH
clone size: NA; V gene: TRBV4-1; CDR3 protein: ASSQATRSGTDTQY
clone size: NA; V gene: TRBV10-3; CDR3 protein: AISEGTGANYGYT
clone size: NA; V gene: TRBV2; CDR3 protein: ASSEDRSSYNEQF
clone size: NA; V gene: TRBV5-8; CDR3 protein: ASSQLRTEQY
clone size: NA; V gene: TRBV5-5; CDR3 protein: ASSLGWDTTYQPQH
clone size: NA; V gene: TRBV6-5; CDR3 protein: ASSYSPTSYEQY
clone size: NA; V gene: TRBV13; CDR3 protein: ASSLDHRTTDTQY
clone size: NA; V gene: TRBV5-1; CDR3 protein: ASSFQGRNEQF
clone size: few; V gene: TRBV11-1; CDR3 protein: ASSRAGGFDTQY
clone size: NA; V gene: TRBV10-3; CDR3 protein: AISEIAGTNYGYT
clone size: NA; V gene: TRBV28; CDR3 protein: ASSRHEVDEQF
clone size: NA; V gene: TRBV18; CDR3 protein: ASSPPAGYNEKLF